Each of the 24 T cell receptor beta chains below was sequenced from the same sample in a study of blood T cell repertoires in COVID-19. The assay was immunoSEQ multiplex PCR, and TCRdb's table has in-frame clones only and misses some. The table has fewer than 250,000 clones, about 84% seen once; the top ten hold approximately 6%. The sample consisted of peripheral blood. Receptor source: a woman of 80 years or more with COVID-19, enrolled during active disease.

J is TRBJ2-1 and V is TRBV6-1; weak D call: TRBD2 (6 bases). Germline loops: CDR1 MNHNS, CDR2 SASEGT. This CDR3 contains 16 residues. V was cut by 0 bases and J by 1 base, with 10 bases left in between. The CDR3 here is CASSEAHAGSYNEQFF. The CDR3 nucleotides are TGTGCCAGCAGTGAAGCGCATGCGGGGTCCTACAATGAGCAGTTCTTC.

This chain connects TRBV7-2 to TRBJ2-7; D perhaps matches TRBD2 (7 bases). The CDR3 is 14 amino acids. Per germline, CDR1 SGHTA and CDR2 FQGNSA. Trimming removed 1 base from V and 5 bases from J, with 12 bases in between. CDR3: CASSLVWEGDEQYF. Written as DNA, the CDR3 is TGTGCCAGCAGCTTAGTGTGGGAGGGGGACGAGCAGTACTTC.

The chain joins TRBV5-1 to TRBJ1-1, with 9 bases identical to TRBD1. Germline assignment: CDR1 SGHRS and CDR2 YFSETQ. Germline trimming cut 4 bases from V and 6 bases from J; bases unmatched to any gene: 7. CDR3 size: 14 residues. CDR3 protein: CASSRTGDGAEAFF. CDR3 DNA: TGCGCCAGCAGCAGGACAGGGGATGGGGCTGAAGCTTTCTTT.

The chain has TRBV7-3 and TRBJ2-5; D is uncertain. Trimming shortened V by 4 bases and J by 4 bases, and 10 bases separated the two germline ends. This CDR3 has 13 amino acids. Per the germline V gene, CDR1 is SGHTA and CDR2 is FQGTGA. This CDR3 reads CASSSSVLETQYF. The CDR3 DNA reads TGTGCCAGCAGCTCGAGTGTCCTAGAGACCCAGTACTTC.

The genes are TRBV6-5 and TRBJ1-5, with 9 bases matching TRBD1. This CDR3 has 15 residues. The junction had 6 bases not matched to a gene; V was cut back by 5 bases and J by 4 bases. From germline, CDR1 is MNHEY and CDR2 SVGAGI. The CDR3 sequence is CASSRGDRANQPQHF. As DNA, the CDR3 is TGTGCCAGCAGTCGAGGGGACAGGGCAAATCAGCCCCAGCATTTT.

CDR3 DNA: TGTGCCAGCAGTACGACCCCGGACAGGGCGAACACTGAAGCTTTCTTT. It yields the protein CASSTTPDRANTEAFF. J is TRBJ1-1 and V is TRBV28, with 8 nucleotides matching TRBD1. With 5 bases clipped from V and 1 base from J, the junction kept 9 bases outside the gene matches. Looked up from germline, CDR1 is MDHEN and CDR2 is SYDVKM. The CDR3 covers 16 residues. The full variable domain, its missing parts supplied by reference TRBV28 and TRBJ1-1, is DVKVTQSSRYLVKRTGEKVFLECVQDMDHENMFWYRQDPGLGLRLIYFSYDVKMKEKGDIPEGYSVSREKKERFSLILESASTNQTSMYLCASSTTPDRANTEAFFGQGTRLTVV.

J is TRBJ2-4 and V is TRBV7-6; 8 bases are a match to TRBD1. V lost 5 bases, J lost 5 bases, and 11 bases stayed unmatched. Germline CDR1 SGHVS, CDR2 FNYEAQ. This CDR3 is 16 amino acids long. The CDR3 bases are TGTGCCAGCAGCCCTGACAGGGGAGGTGGGGAAAACATTCAGTACTTC. Amino acid sequence: CASSPDRGGGENIQYF.

The V call is TRBV18, the J call TRBJ1-2; 8 nucleotides align to TRBD1. This CDR3 has 16 amino acids. The V gene's germline CDR1 is KGHSH and CDR2 LQKENI. Trimming at V came to 5 bases and at J to 0 bases, leaving 8 bases not matched to a gene. CDR3 in amino acids: CASSTETGGANYGYTF. The CDR3 DNA follows: TGTGCCAGCTCAACCGAAACAGGGGGGGCTAACTATGGCTACACCTTC.

J is TRBJ2-7 and V is TRBV18; 9 bases fit TRBD1. This CDR3 contains 14 residues. Germline V gives CDR1 KGHSH, CDR2 LQKENI. Trimming cost V 3 bases and J 4 bases; bases outside gene matches: 4. CDR3 region: CASSPSGTGYEQYF. CDR3 DNA sequence: TGTGCCAGCTCACCCTCAGGGACAGGGTACGAGCAGTACTTC.

The chain uses TRBV30 and TRBJ2-6; D remains ambiguous. CDR3 length equals 14 residues. Germline CDR1 is GTSNPN and CDR2 is SVGIG (reference sequence). Trimming cost V 0 bases and J 3 bases, with 6 bases left between them. CDR3 amino acids: CAWSVLGGANVLTF. Written as DNA, the CDR3 is TGTGCCTGGAGTGTTCTCGGTGGGGCCAACGTCCTGACTTTC.

This clone was found once. This chain joins TRBV18 and TRBJ1-1; 12 bases are a match to TRBD1. The CDR3 runs 14 residues. Trimming removed 3 bases from V and 14 bases from J; junction bases left unmatched: 10. The germline CDR1 and CDR2 sequences are KGHSH and LQKENI. In nucleotides, the CDR3 is TGTGCCAGCTCACCGGGGACAGGGGGCGGGGCTGCCTTCTTT. Translating gives CASSPGTGGGAAFF.

The gene calls are TRBV9 and TRBJ1-2, with D unresolved. The ends were cut back, 4 bases at V and 8 bases at J, with 21 bases in the middle. The germline V gene encodes CDR1 SGDLS and CDR2 YYNGEE. The CDR3 spans 15 residues. CDR3 region: CASSQNIGSTGGYTF. The CDR3, as DNA: TGTGCCAGCAGCCAAAACATAGGAAGTACGGGAGGCTACACCTTC.

V is TRBV5-1 and J is TRBJ2-2; TRBD2 agrees at 9 bases. The CDR3 is 18 residues long. V was pared by 5 bases and J by 2 bases, with 13 bases of the junction left unmatched. CDR1 is SGHRS, CDR2 YFSETQ, per germline. CDR3 residues: CASRKISGGARNTGELFF. The CDR3 nucleotides are TGCGCCAGCAGAAAAATTAGCGGGGGTGCACGTAACACCGGGGAGCTGTTTTTT.

The rearrangement joins TRBV6-6 to TRBJ1-3, with a possible D match to TRBD1 (6 bases). Germline V gene data show CDR1 as MNHNY and CDR2 as SVGAGI (reference sequence). The CDR3 has 14 amino acids. Trimming took off 6 bases at V and 0 bases at J, with 9 bases between the two ends. CDR3 region: CASRWDTSGNTIYF. Here the CDR3 DNA reads TGTGCCAGCAGGTGGGACACCTCTGGAAACACCATATATTTT.

The chain has TRBV5-5 and TRBJ1-1; 10 bases map to TRBD1. The CDR3 has 14 amino acids. V lost 4 bases to trimming and J lost 4 bases; unmatched junction nucleotides: 4. Germline CDR1 SGHKS, CDR2 YYEKEE (reference sequence). The CDR3 reads CASSGRDRGTEAFF. In DNA form, the CDR3 reads TGTGCCAGCAGCGGTCGGGACAGGGGCACTGAAGCTTTCTTT.

The genes are TRBV18 and TRBJ1-3, with D possibly TRBD1 on 6 matching bases. Germline CDR1 KGHSH, CDR2 LQKENI. V was cut by 3 bases and J by 4 bases, with 13 bases left in between. The CDR3 totals 15 residues. For the CDR3, the DNA is TGTGCCAGCTCACCTGCCACAGGGACCGGAAACACCATATATTTT. Protein product: CASSPATGTGNTIYF.

V is TRBV28 and J is TRBJ2-3; 10 bases line up with TRBD2. Germline lookup yields CDR1 MDHEN and CDR2 SYDVKM. The CDR3 spans 16 residues. Trimming cost V 5 bases and J 0 bases; bases outside gene matches: 5. CDR3 bases: TGTGCCAGCAGTACACTAGCGGGGACCAGCACAGATACGCAGTATTTT. It specifies CASSTLAGTSTDTQYF.

The rearrangement joins TRBV10-3 to TRBJ2-7; 7 bases agree with TRBD1. The CDR3 is made up of 14 amino acids. Germline assignment: CDR1 ENHRY and CDR2 SYGVKD. After removal of 2 bases from V and 5 bases from J, the junction contained 6 bases not matched to a gene. The CDR3 loop is CAISEAGTVNEQYV. For the CDR3, the DNA is TGTGCCATCAGTGAGGCCGGGACAGTTAACGAGCAGTACGTC.

This chain links TRBV30 with TRBJ1-2; TRBD1 matches 7 bases. CDR1 is GTSNPN and CDR2 is SVGIG in the germline V gene (reference sequence). Trimming at V came to 5 bases and at J to 4 bases, leaving 10 bases not matched to a gene. The CDR3 totals 14 residues. The CDR3 DNA is TGTGCCTGGGGTTTTGGGGACAGTTTCTATGGCTACACCTTC. Amino acids: CAWGFGDSFYGYTF. The variable domain in full, completed from reference TRBV30 and TRBJ1-2, reads SQTIHQWPATLVQPVGSPLSLECTVEGTSNPNLYWYRQAAGRGLQLLFYSVGIGQISSEVPQNLSASRPQDRQFILSSKKLLLSDSGFYLCAWGFGDSFYGYTFGSGTRLTVV.

This clone was picked up one time. This chain uses TRBV6-5 with TRBJ2-5; 7 positions agree with TRBD1. There are 13 residues in the CDR3. V trimming: 7 bases; J trimming: 5 bases; junction bases outside the gene matches: 7. Germline values: CDR1 MNHEY, CDR2 SVGAGI. The CDR3 here is CASNGQVRETQYF. CDR3 coding DNA: TGTGCCAGCAACGGACAGGTACGGGAGACCCAGTACTTC.

The rearrangement joins TRBV10-3 to TRBJ1-2; possible D gene TRBD1, 5 bases. Between the trimmed V and J ends, which lost 4 bases and 6 bases, there was a span of 21 bases. The germline gives CDR1 ENHRY, CDR2 SYGVKD. This CDR3 comprises 16 residues. CDR3 amino acids: CAISGGQGLKNHGYTF. Here the CDR3 DNA reads TGTGCCATCAGTGGTGGGCAGGGACTCAAAAATCATGGCTACACCTTC.

J is TRBJ1-5 and V is TRBV4-1, with TRBD1 matching over 9 bases. Germline V CDR1 and CDR2: MGHRA, YSYEKL. With V trimmed by 6 bases and J by 7 bases, 7 bases remained unmatched. The CDR3 runs 14 residues. The CDR3 sequence is CASSRQGGEQPQHF. The CDR3 DNA sequence: TGCGCCAGCAGTCGACAGGGGGGAGAACAGCCCCAGCATTTT.

This sequence joins TRBV10-3 and TRBJ2-5, with 9 positions matching TRBD2. The germline CDR1 and CDR2 sequences are ENHRY and SYGVKD. The V gene end was trimmed by 9 bases and the J gene end by 5 bases; junction bases not matched to a gene: 7. The CDR3 is 13 residues long. CDR3 nucleotides: TGTGCCATAGGGCGGGGGGGCCAGGAGACCCAGTACTTC. Translated: CAIGRGGQETQYF.

The chain links TRBV3-1 (or the pseudogene TRBV3-2) to TRBJ2-6; D gene unclear. This CDR3 region has 14 residues. V lost 4 bases, J lost 0 bases, and 4 bases lay in between. The V gene's germline CDR1 is LGHDT and CDR2 YNNKEL (reference sequence). The DNA for the CDR3 is TGTGCCAGCAGCCCTTACTCTGGGGCCAACGTCCTGACTTTC. Translated: CASSPYSGANVLTF.